The rows below give T cell receptor beta chains drawn from one sample of a study of blood T cells in healthy people across ages. TCRdb reprocessed the 5' RACE reads via MiXCR and lists one record per CDR3 protein. The table includes around 1.5 million distinct CDR3 sequences, approximately 63% detected once. Material for sequencing was blood. The receptors were gathered from a man younger than 35 in good health. CDR3s include the opening cysteine and the closing phenylalanine or tryptophan. Fields, in order: J gene, CDR3 length, V gene, clone size, D gene, CDR3 protein, CDR3 DNA. D genes are given only for firm matches. Expanded clones get a size class; other rows say once, few or many, or leave the size out.

>TRBJ2-7|13|TRBV28|few|.
CASRSEGGHEQYF
TGTGCCAGCCGCAGTGAGGGGGGGCATGAGCAGTACTTC
>TRBJ2-7|14|TRBV9|.|.
CASSPSTMTYEQYF
TGTGCCAGCAGCCCCTCGACAATGACCTACGAGCAGTACTTC
>TRBJ2-1|15|TRBV24-1|.|TRBD1
CATSGPPTGDNEQFF
TGTGCCACCAGCGGACCCCCGACAGGGGACAATGAGCAGTTCTTC
>TRBJ1-1|13|TRBV2|.|TRBD1
CASSGGDREKAFF
TGTGCCAGCAGCGGGGGGGACAGGGAGAAAGCTTTCTTT
>TRBJ2-3|17|TRBV12-3/TRBV12-4|.|TRBD2
CASSPGLAGGPEDTQYF
TGTGCCAGCAGTCCGGGTCTAGCGGGGGGGCCTGAAGATACGCAGTATTTT
>TRBJ2-1|20|TRBV20-1|.|TRBD2
CSAAPGLAGVTRSSYNEQFF
TGCAGTGCTGCACCGGGACTAGCGGGCGTAACTAGAAGCTCCTACAATGAGCAGTTCTTC
>TRBJ2-5|14|TRBV6-1|.|.
CASSEARGQETQYF
TGTGCCAGCAGTGAAGCGCGGGGACAAGAGACCCAGTACTTC
>TRBJ1-2|14|TRBV15|once|TRBD1
CATSLRQGVYGYTF
TGTGCCACCAGCTTGAGACAGGGGGTGTATGGCTACACCTTC
>TRBJ2-5|14|TRBV11-1|few|.
CASSLEGLEETQYF
TGTGCCAGCAGCTTGGAGGGGCTAGAAGAGACCCAGTACTTC
>TRBJ2-1|14|TRBV9|.|TRBD2
CASSARLAGGLEFF
TGTGCCAGCAGCGCCCGACTAGCGGGAGGGCTTGAGTTCTTC
>TRBJ2-1|16|TRBV4-1|few|TRBD2
CASSQTSGRGNNEQFF
TGCGCCAGCAGCCAAACGAGCGGGAGAGGGAACAATGAGCAGTTCTTC
>TRBJ2-7|13|TRBV6-5|.|.
CASSTGGPYEQYF
TGTGCCAGCTCCACGGGGGGCCCCTACGAGCAGTACTTC
>TRBJ1-2|16|TRBV18|.|.
CASSPPNKARAHGYTF
TGTGCCAGCTCACCACCAAACAAGGCCCGGGCCCATGGCTACACCTTC
>TRBJ2-7|14|TRBV18|.|TRBD1
CASSATTGLTEQYF
TGTGCCAGCTCAGCCACGACAGGGCTAACCGAGCAGTACTTC
>TRBJ2-7|16|TRBV5-1|.|.
CASRPTGTPTVYEQYF
TGCGCCAGCAGGCCCACGGGCACCCCGACCGTATACGAGCAGTACTTC
>TRBJ2-7|14|TRBV7-6|.|.
CASSLLEGNDEQYF
TGTGCCAGCAGCTTACTCGAGGGGAACGACGAGCAGTACTTC
>TRBJ2-3|17|TRBV6-2/TRBV6-3|few|TRBD2
CASSPLNAGLEADTQYF
TGTGCCAGCAGTCCGTTAAATGCGGGACTAGAAGCTGATACGCAGTATTTT
>TRBJ2-1|14|TRBV27|few|.
CASSFSGTNNEQFF
TGTGCCAGCAGTTTTAGCGGAACAAACAATGAGCAGTTCTTC
>TRBJ1-1|15|TRBV4-2|once|.
CASSPGEGRTTEAFF
TGTGCCAGCAGTCCTGGGGAGGGGAGGACCACTGAAGCTTTCTTT
>TRBJ2-1|11|TRBV29-1|few|TRBD2
CSGGGGGLKFF
TGCAGCGGGGGGGGTGGGGGTCTGAAGTTCTTC
>TRBJ1-4|13|TRBV6-1|few|.
CASKFAGSPELFF
TGTGCCAGCAAGTTCGCAGGATCGCCGGAACTGTTTTTT